This T cell receptor (beta chain) stems from a study of shared clonotypes between healthy human individuals. Germline CDR1 reads MNHEY; CDR2 reads SVGAGI. The CDR3 totals 15 residues. The V segment lost 6 bases and the J segment 1 base; nucleotides outside the gene matches: 5. Researchers ran the assay at a deep level. Genomic DNA from each subset was divided evenly over several immunoSEQ plates. Sequenced by immunoSEQ multiplex PCR; TCRdb stores in-frame clones only, minus some. The table lists over a million clones, under 99% of them singletons. Details on this clone: Other DNA sequences in the same sample also yield this CDR3.

The chain carries TRBV6-5 and TRBJ2-1; 8 bases line up with TRBD1. The sequence came from a young man in good health. Sequenced: naive CD4+ T cells sorted from blood. Subset: CD45RA+ positively selected. In nucleotides, the CDR3 is TGTGCCAGCAGCAGAACAGGGGGGTCCTACAATGAGCAGTTCTTC. The encoded protein is CASSRTGGSYNEQFF.